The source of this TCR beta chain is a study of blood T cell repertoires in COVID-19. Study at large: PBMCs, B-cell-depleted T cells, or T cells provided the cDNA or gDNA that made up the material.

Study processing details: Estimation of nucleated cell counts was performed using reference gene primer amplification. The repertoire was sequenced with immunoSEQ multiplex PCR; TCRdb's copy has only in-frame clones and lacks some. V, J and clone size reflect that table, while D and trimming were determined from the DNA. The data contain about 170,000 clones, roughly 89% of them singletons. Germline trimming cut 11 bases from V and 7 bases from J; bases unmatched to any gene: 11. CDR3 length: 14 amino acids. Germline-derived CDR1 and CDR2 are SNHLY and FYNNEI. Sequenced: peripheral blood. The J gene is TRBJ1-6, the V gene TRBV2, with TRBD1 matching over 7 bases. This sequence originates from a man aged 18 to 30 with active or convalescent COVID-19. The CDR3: CAGGRQGLNSPLHF. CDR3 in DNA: TGTGCCGGGGGAAGACAGGGTCTAAATTCACCCCTCCACTTT.